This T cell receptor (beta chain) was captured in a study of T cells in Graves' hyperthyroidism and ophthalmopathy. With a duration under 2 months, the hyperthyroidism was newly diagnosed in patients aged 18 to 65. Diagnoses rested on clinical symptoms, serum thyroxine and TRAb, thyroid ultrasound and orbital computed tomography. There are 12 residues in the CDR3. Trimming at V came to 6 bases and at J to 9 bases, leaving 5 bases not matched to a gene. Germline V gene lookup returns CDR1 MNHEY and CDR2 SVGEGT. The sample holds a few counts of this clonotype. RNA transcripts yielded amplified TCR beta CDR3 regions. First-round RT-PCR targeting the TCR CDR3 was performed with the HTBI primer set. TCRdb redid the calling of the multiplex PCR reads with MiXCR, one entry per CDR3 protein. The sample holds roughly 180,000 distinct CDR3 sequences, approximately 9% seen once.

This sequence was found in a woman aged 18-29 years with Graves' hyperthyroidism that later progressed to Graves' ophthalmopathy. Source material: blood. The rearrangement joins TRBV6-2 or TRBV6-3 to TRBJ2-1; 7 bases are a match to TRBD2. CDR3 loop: CASRSGKGEQFF. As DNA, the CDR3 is TGTGCCAGCAGGAGCGGGAAGGGTGAGCAGTTCTTC.